Listed here are 20 T cell receptor beta chains from one sample, sequenced in a study of T cell repertoires in cytomegalovirus infection. TCRdb ran MiXCR on the reads and lists one entry per CDR3 protein. The repertoire consists of around 180,000 distinct CDR3 sequences, with roughly 27% occurring once and the leading ten covering about 31%. Sample: PBMCs. These receptors were obtained from a human donor in good health (CMV status not recorded). Some clones in this sample may be carry-over from other donors' samples.

This clonotype has a handful of counts. V and J are TRBV30 and TRBJ2-3; D gene unclear. The CDR3 has 14 amino acids. CDR1 and CDR2 (germline): GTSNPN, SVGIG (reference sequence). V lost 4 bases, J lost 1 base, and 12 bases lay in between. CDR3 loop: CAWNDIGGTDTQYF. The DNA of the CDR3 is TGTGCCTGGAATGACATCGGAGGCACAGATACGCAGTATTTT.

The V call is TRBV12-3 or TRBV12-4, the J call TRBJ1-1; maybe TRBD1 (6 bases). The CDR3 is 14 amino acids. V was shortened by 4 bases and J by 3 bases, with 12 bases between the two germline ends. The CDR3 here is CASSWHRDHTEAFF. CDR3 DNA: TGTGCCAGCAGTTGGCACAGGGATCACACTGAAGCTTTCTTT.

This clonotype has more than one count but fewer than ten. The V call is TRBV28, the J call TRBJ1-1; D gene ambiguous. Germline lookup yields CDR1 MDHEN and CDR2 SYDVKM. Trimming left V 3 bases short and J 8 bases short, with 10 bases between. CDR3 length: 12 amino acids. Here the CDR3 reads CASSFLTAEAFF. In nucleotides, the CDR3 is TGTGCCAGCAGTTTCCTTACAGCAGAAGCTTTCTTT.

This clonotype was found a few times. This rearrangement joins TRBV5-4 to TRBJ2-5, with TRBD1 identical over 7 bases. This CDR3 has 14 residues. Trimming at V came to 1 base and at J to 5 bases, leaving 5 bases not matched to a gene. The germline CDR1 and CDR2 sequences are SGHNT and YYREEE (reference sequence). The CDR3 bases are TGTGCCAGCAGCTTGCCTCAGGGGGATGAGACCCAGTACTTC. This translates into CASSLPQGDETQYF.

The CDR3 coding sequence is TGTGCCAGCAGCCACCCGGACAGTCTAGCCAAAAACATTCAGTACTTC. Translated: CASSHPDSLAKNIQYF. The chain joins TRBV5-4 to TRBJ2-4, with TRBD1 as a possible D gene (6 bases). Germline lookup yields CDR1 SGHNT and CDR2 YYREEE (reference sequence). V was cut by 4 bases and J by 0 bases, with 14 bases left in between. This CDR3 has 16 residues.

The CDR3 protein is CASKEDRAVDTEAFF. For the CDR3, the DNA is TGTGCCAGCAAGGAGGACAGGGCCGTAGACACTGAAGCTTTCTTT. The J gene is TRBJ1-1, the V gene TRBV2; 8 bases are shared with TRBD1. Germline lookup yields CDR1 SNHLY and CDR2 FYNNEI. Trimming cost V 7 bases and J 3 bases; bases outside gene matches: 10. CDR3 length: 15 amino acids.

The V and J genes are TRBV6-6 and TRBJ1-6; 7 positions agree with TRBD1. Per the germline V gene, CDR1 is MNHNY and CDR2 is SVGAGI (reference sequence). V lost 5 bases and J lost 0; bases outside the gene matches: 4. CDR3 size: 16 residues. The DNA of the CDR3 is TGTGCCAGCAGTCGGGAGGGGGCCTCCTATAATTCACCCCTCCACTTT. It is translated as CASSREGASYNSPLHF.

The rearrangement uses TRBV5-1 and TRBJ2-4, with 8 bases aligning to TRBD1. Germline assignment: CDR1 SGHRS and CDR2 YFSETQ. V shed 3 bases and J 8 bases; nucleotides not matched to a gene: 4. The CDR3 is 13 residues long. The CDR3 DNA follows: TGCGCCAGCAGCTATGGACAGGGTGACATTCAGTACTTC. This translates into CASSYGQGDIQYF.

This clonotype was counted between two and nine times. The gene calls are TRBV6-5 and TRBJ2-2, with 8 bases that match TRBD2. In germline, CDR1 is MNHEY, CDR2 SVGAGI. This CDR3 comprises 15 residues. Trimming at V came to 3 bases and at J to 7 bases, leaving 7 bases not matched to a gene. CDR3 sequence reads: CASSYFSGAIGELFF. Written as DNA, the CDR3 is TGTGCCAGCAGTTATTTTAGCGGGGCAATCGGGGAGCTGTTTTTT.

The CDR3 sequence is CASSLGSGGAGYEQFF. The CDR3 DNA reads TGTGCCAGCAGCTTAGGGAGCGGGGGGGCGGGGTATGAGCAGTTCTTC. The genes are TRBV7-3 and TRBJ2-1, with 10 nucleotides matching TRBD2. CDR3 length equals 16 residues. V was pared by 2 bases and J by 8 bases, with 9 bases of the junction left unmatched. Per the germline V gene, CDR1 is SGHTA and CDR2 is FQGTGA.

The chain has TRBV7-2 and TRBJ2-7, with D possibly being TRBD1 or TRBD2 (6 bases each). The CDR3 loop spans 14 amino acids. Trimming removed 3 bases at V and 2 bases at J, with 11 bases between. Germline loops: CDR1 SGHTA, CDR2 FQGNSA. The CDR3 nucleotides read TGTGCCAGCAGCTTCGACAGGACTACCTACGAGCAGTACTTC. This codes for CASSFDRTTYEQYF. Combining the CDR3 with reference TRBV7-2 and TRBJ2-7 gives the whole variable domain GAGVSQSPSNKVTEKGKDVELRCDPISGHTALYWYRQSLGQGLEFLIYFQGNSAPDKSGLPSDRFSAERTGGSVSTLTIQRTQQEDSAVYLCASSFDRTTYEQYFGPGTRLTVT.

The chain carries TRBV5-4 and TRBJ1-1; D is undetermined. The V and J ends lost 1 base and 4 bases respectively, with 17 bases between them. The CDR3 runs to 16 residues. Germline loops: CDR1 SGHNT, CDR2 YYREEE (reference sequence). CDR3 DNA: TGTGCCAGCAGCTTGCTCACCCTGGTCTGGAGCACTGAAGCTTTCTTT. Translation gives CASSLLTLVWSTEAFF.

The chain recombines TRBV20-1 with TRBJ1-1; a possible D gene is TRBD1 (5 bases). The CDR3 contains 12 residues. CDR1 is DFQATT and CDR2 is SNEGSKA in the germline V gene (reference sequence). The V gene lost 3 bases and the J gene lost 8 bases, with 13 bases spanning the gap. The CDR3 DNA reads as TGCAGTGCTAGGGTATCCGGGGCGGAAGCTTTCTTT. It specifies CSARVSGAEAFF.

This clonotype was counted at least ten times. The rearrangement links TRBV7-8 to TRBJ2-7; D remains ambiguous. Germline CDR1 and CDR2: SGHVS and FQNEAQ. The CDR3 contains 17 residues. Trimming cost V 2 bases and J 3 bases, with 20 bases left between them. DNA of the CDR3: TGTGCCAGCAGCTTAACCCGCTTTAGAAGCCAAGGCTACGAGCAGTACTTC. Translated: CASSLTRFRSQGYEQYF. The full variable domain, in which reference TRBV7-8 and TRBJ2-7 provide the parts outside the CDR3, is GAGVSQSPRYKVAKRGQDVALRCDPISGHVSLFWYQQALGQGPEFLTYFQNEAQLDKSGLPSDRFFAERPEGSVSTLKIQRTQQEDSAVYLCASSLTRFRSQGYEQYFGPGTRLTVT.

This chain connects TRBV6-2 or TRBV6-3 to TRBJ2-2; D gene ambiguous. Trimming pared 0 bases from V and 6 bases from J, leaving 8 bases between. The CDR3 sequence is 14 residues long. Germline CDR1 and CDR2: MNHEY and SVGEGT. In DNA, the CDR3 is TGTGCCAGCAGTTACTCGTTGGAACCCGGGGAGCTGTTTTTT. Its protein product is CASSYSLEPGELFF.

This chain's CDR3 is CASSLVGGAGTNEKLFF. The DNA for the CDR3 is TGTGCCAGCAGCTTAGTGGGGGGCGCGGGTACTAATGAAAAACTGTTTTTT. The chain joins TRBV7-2 to TRBJ1-4; tentative D call: TRBD1 (6 bases). In germline, CDR1 is SGHTA, CDR2 FQGNSA. The V and J ends lost 1 base and 2 bases respectively, with 14 bases between them. The CDR3 length is 17 residues.

J is TRBJ1-2 and V is TRBV6-5; D remains ambiguous. The CDR3 totals 14 residues. Trimming pared 6 bases from V and 4 bases from J, leaving 15 bases between. Germline-derived CDR1 and CDR2 are MNHEY and SVGAGI. In nucleotides, the CDR3 is TGTGCCAGCAGCGCCGAACGGCAGGCCTATGGCTACACCTTC. This translates into CASSAERQAYGYTF.

A remark on this clonotype: A much larger clone differs by one base, so this may be a read error. V and J are TRBV11-2 and TRBJ2-1; TRBD2 matches 12 bases. Per the germline V gene, CDR1 is SGHAT and CDR2 is FQNNGV. This CDR3 comprises 19 residues. The CDR3 loop reads CASSLSGLQLAGGHNKQFF. The CDR3 DNA sequence: TGTGCCAGCAGCCTCTCCGGCCTCCAACTAGCGGGGGGCCACAATAAGCAGTTCTTC.

This clonotype was counted at least ten times. V usage is TRBV7-8 and J usage is TRBJ1-5; TRBD1 aligns across 8 bases. The trim removed 3 bases at V and 2 bases at J, leaving 6 bases unmatched. The CDR3 contains 16 residues. Germline-derived CDR1 and CDR2 are SGHVS and FQNEAQ. The CDR3 DNA is TGTGCCAGCAGCTTCAGGGGGCGCGGTGGCAATCAGCCCCAGCATTTT. This codes for CASSFRGRGGNQPQHF. Based on the CDR3 plus reference TRBV7-8 and TRBJ1-5, the full variable domain is GAGVSQSPRYKVAKRGQDVALRCDPISGHVSLFWYQQALGQGPEFLTYFQNEAQLDKSGLPSDRFFAERPEGSVSTLKIQRTQQEDSAVYLCASSFRGRGGNQPQHFGDGTRLSIL.

The rearrangement joins TRBV11-2 to TRBJ2-5; D gene unclear. The V gene's germline CDR1 is SGHAT and CDR2 FQNNGV. CDR3 length: 15 residues. The V and J ends lost 0 bases and 5 bases respectively, with 13 bases between them. The CDR3 sequence is CASSLDPVSRETQYF. The CDR3 coding sequence is TGTGCCAGCAGCTTAGATCCAGTTTCCAGGGAGACCCAGTACTTC.